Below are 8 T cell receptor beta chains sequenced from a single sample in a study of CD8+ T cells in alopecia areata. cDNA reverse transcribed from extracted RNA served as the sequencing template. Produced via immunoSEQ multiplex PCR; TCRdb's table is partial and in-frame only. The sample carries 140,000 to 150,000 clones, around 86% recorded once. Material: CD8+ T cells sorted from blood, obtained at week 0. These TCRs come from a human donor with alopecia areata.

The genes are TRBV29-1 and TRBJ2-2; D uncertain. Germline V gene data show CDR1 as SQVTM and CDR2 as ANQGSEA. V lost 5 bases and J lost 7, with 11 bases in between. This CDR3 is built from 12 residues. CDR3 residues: CSVHLGSGELFF. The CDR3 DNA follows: TGCAGCGTTCATCTCGGAAGCGGGGAGCTGTTTTTT.

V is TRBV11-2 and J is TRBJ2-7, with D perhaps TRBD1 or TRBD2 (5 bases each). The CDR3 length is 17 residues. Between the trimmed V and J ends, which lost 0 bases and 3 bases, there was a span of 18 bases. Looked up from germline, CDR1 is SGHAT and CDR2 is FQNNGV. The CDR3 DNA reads TGTGCCAGCAGCTTAGACGGATGGGGCGGGCAGGACTACGAGCAGTACTTC. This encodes CASSLDGWGGQDYEQYF.

The CDR3 DNA follows: TGTGCTAGTGGCCCCGGGGTGAACTCTGGAAACACCATATATTTT. This sequence encodes CASGPGVNSGNTIYF. The J gene is TRBJ1-3, the V gene TRBV12-5; D unclear. Germline V CDR1 and CDR2: LGHNT, FRNRAP. V was cut by 6 bases and J by 0 bases, with 12 bases left in between. The CDR3 totals 15 residues.

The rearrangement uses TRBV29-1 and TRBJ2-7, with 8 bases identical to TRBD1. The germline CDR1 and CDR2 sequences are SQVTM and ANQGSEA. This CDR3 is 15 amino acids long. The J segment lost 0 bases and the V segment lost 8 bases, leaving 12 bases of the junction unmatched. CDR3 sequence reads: CSIFGQGADSYEQYF. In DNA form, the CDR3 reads TGCAGCATATTCGGACAGGGTGCCGACTCCTACGAGCAGTACTTC.

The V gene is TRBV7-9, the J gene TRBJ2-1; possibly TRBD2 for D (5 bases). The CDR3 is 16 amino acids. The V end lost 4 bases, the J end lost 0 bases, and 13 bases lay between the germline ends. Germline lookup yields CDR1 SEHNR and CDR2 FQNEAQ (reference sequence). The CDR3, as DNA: TGTGCCAGCAGCTCCTTAGCGATCAGCTCCTACAATGAGCAGTTCTTC. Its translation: CASSSLAISSYNEQFF. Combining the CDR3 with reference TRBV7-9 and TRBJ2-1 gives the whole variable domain DTGVSQNPRHKITKRGQNVTFRCDPISEHNRLYWYRQTLGQGPEFLTYFQNEAQLEKSRLLSDRFSAERPKGSFSTLEIQRTEQGDSAMYLCASSSLAISSYNEQFFGPGTRLTVL.

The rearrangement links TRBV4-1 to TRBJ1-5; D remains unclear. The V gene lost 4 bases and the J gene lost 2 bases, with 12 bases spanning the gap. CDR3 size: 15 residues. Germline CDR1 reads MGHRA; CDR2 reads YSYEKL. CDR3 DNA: TGCGCCAGCAGCCCTGACCTAGGCGGCAATCAGCCCCAGCATTTT. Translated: CASSPDLGGNQPQHF.

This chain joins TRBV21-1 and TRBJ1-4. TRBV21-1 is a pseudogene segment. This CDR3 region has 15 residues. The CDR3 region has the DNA TGTGCCAGCAGTTTGGGTTTACGAGGAAGTGAAAAACTGTTTTTT. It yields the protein CASSLGLRGSEKLFF.

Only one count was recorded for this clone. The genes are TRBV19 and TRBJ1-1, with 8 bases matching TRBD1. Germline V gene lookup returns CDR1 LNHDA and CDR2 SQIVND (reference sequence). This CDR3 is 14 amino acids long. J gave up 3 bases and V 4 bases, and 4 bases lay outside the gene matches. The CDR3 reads CASSKPTGDTEAFF. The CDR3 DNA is TGTGCCAGTAGTAAACCGACAGGGGACACTGAAGCTTTCTTT.